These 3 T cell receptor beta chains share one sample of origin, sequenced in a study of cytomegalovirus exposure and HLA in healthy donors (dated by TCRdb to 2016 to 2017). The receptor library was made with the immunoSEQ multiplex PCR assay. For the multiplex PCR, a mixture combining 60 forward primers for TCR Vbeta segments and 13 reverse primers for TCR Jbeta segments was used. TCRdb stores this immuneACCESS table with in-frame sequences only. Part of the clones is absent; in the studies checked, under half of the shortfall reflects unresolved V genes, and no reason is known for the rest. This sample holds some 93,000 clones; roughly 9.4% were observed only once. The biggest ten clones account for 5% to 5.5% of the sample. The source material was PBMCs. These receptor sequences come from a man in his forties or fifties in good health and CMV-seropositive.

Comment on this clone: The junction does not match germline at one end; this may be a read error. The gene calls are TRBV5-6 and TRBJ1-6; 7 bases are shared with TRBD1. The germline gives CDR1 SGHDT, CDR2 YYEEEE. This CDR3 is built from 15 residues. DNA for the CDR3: TGTGCCAGCAGCTTTTTGACAGGGTTACATTCACACCTCCACTTT. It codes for CASSFLTGLHSHLHF. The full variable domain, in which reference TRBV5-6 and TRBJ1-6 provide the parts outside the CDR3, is DAGVTQSPTHLIKTRGQQVTLRCSPKSGHDTVSWYQQALGQGPQFIFQYYEEEERQRGNFPDRFSGHQFPNYSSELNVNALLLGDSALYLCASSFLTGLHSHLHFGNGTRLTVT.

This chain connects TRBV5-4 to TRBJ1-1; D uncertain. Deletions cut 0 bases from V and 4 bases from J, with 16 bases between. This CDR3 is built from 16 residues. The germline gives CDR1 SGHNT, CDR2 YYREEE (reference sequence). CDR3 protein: CASSLGGGRAGTEAFF. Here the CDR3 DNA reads TGTGCCAGCAGCTTGGGGGGTGGAAGGGCGGGCACTGAAGCTTTCTTT. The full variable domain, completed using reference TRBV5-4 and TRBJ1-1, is ETGVTQSPTHLIKTRGQQVTLRCSSQSGHNTVSWYQQALGQGPQFIFQYYREEENGRGNFPPRFSGLQFPNYSSELNVNALELDDSALYLCASSLGGGRAGTEAFFGQGTRLTVV.

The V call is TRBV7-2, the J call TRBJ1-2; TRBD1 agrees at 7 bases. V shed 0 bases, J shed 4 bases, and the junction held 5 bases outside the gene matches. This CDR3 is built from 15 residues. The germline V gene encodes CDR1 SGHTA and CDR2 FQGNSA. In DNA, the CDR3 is TGTGCCAGCAGCTTAGCGCACAGGGGCTCCTATGGCTACACCTTC. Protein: CASSLAHRGSYGYTF.